The present T cell receptor beta chain was sequenced within a study of T cells after yellow fever vaccination. With regard to this clonotype: Its antigen remains unidentified.

Study results and caveats: Weaker overall was a secondary response that nonetheless peaked faster, on day 5 versus 15. Post-booster repertoires contained most primary-vaccination clones again (96% CD4, around 88% CD8). Repertoires obtained by FACS sorting could include abundant clonotypes that entered as contaminants from the bulk population.

Making TCR cDNA involved 5'RACE template switching, which added UMIs and a universal primer site. TCRdb processed the 5' RACE reads anew with MiXCR; each CDR3 protein has one entry. This sample carries hundreds of thousands of distinct CDR3 sequences, over 9% of them seen once, and the ten largest clones take 14% to 15%. Trimming took 2 bases from V and 6 from J, leaving 16 bases between them. This CDR3 has 14 amino acids. Per the germline V gene, CDR1 is SQVTM and CDR2 is ANQGSEA. The chain links TRBV29-1 to TRBJ1-1; D is possibly TRBD1 (6 bases). The starting material was PBMCs, obtained on the day of the yellow fever booster vaccination. This TCR derives from a man aged 25-45 years who received the YFV17D yellow fever vaccine. This CDR3 reads CSVELGGGTSEAFF. The CDR3 nucleotides read TGCAGCGTTGAATTGGGAGGGGGAACCTCTGAAGCTTTCTTT. Full variable domain (rest looked up from reference TRBV29-1 and TRBJ1-1): SAVISQKPSRDICQRGTSLTIQCQVDSQVTMMFWYRQQPGQSLTLIATANQGSEATYESGFVIDKFPISRPNLTFSTLTVSNMSPEDSSIYLCSVELGGGTSEAFFGQGTRLTVV.